A selection of T cell receptor beta chains follows, all from one sample in a study of cytomegalovirus exposure and HLA in healthy donors. TCRdb's table, derived via immunoSEQ multiplex PCR, lists solely in-frame clones and lacks some. Here the sample spans approximately 150,000 clones, 80% being singletons. Sequencing was done on a sample of PBMCs. These receptors originate from a man between 18 and 35 years old in good health and CMV-seropositive. The CDR3 runs from the conserved cysteine through the conserved F or W. The order of the fields is J gene, V gene, CDR3 protein.

J: TRBJ2-1
V: TRBV5-1
CDR3: CASSYGDQREGPPYNEQFF

J: TRBJ2-7
V: TRBV12-2
CDR3: CASRLDLAGGSLTYEQYF

J: TRBJ1-3
V: TRBV29-1
CDR3: CSAAGQVGGNTIYF

J: TRBJ2-4
V: TRBV5-1
CDR3: CASSPSGTLGDSQYF

J: TRBJ2-1
V: TRBV23-1
CDR3: CASSHTGPGGEQFF

J: TRBJ2-2
V: TRBV4-3
CDR3: CASSQARNTGELFF

J: TRBJ2-3
V: TRBV25-1
CDR3: CASSLTDTQYF

J: TRBJ2-1
V: TRBV7-8
CDR3: CASSYQVAVTMYNEQFF

J: TRBJ1-4
V: TRBV27
CDR3: CASSSLGEKLFF

J: TRBJ2-7
V: TRBV6-1
CDR3: CASTSGGQGAGEQYF

J: TRBJ1-1
V: TRBV12-5
CDR3: CASGSLGQGTEAFF

J: TRBJ2-3
V: TRBV7-9
CDR3: CASSDYRQGRGDTQYF

J: TRBJ2-7
V: TRBV4-1
CDR3: CASSREGVPYEQYF

J: TRBJ1-5
V: TRBV7-9
CDR3: CASSLTGGTGSNQPQHF

J: TRBJ1-1
V: TRBV7-6
CDR3: CASSPGQGLGTEAFF

J: TRBJ2-1
V: TRBV6-6
CDR3: CASSYPGGREQFF

J: TRBJ2-1
V: TRBV6-1
CDR3: CASRGQTTYNEQFF

J: TRBJ2-6
V: TRBV9
CDR3: CASSTQRHSGANVLTF

J: TRBJ1-4
V: TRBV6-5
CDR3: CASSYRGDGEKLFF

J: TRBJ2-3
V: TRBV7-2
CDR3: CASSLEGGGPTDTQYF

J: TRBJ2-5
V: TRBV6-6
CDR3: CASTERFGQGETQYF

J: TRBJ2-2
V: TRBV7-9
CDR3: CSSSWHTGELFF

J: TRBJ2-5
V: TRBV7-2
CDR3: CASSSRLNQETQYF

J: TRBJ2-7
V: TRBV5-1
CDR3: CASSLAQGVTYEQYF

J: TRBJ2-1
V: TRBV6-1
CDR3: CASSDSPGGYNEQFF

J: TRBJ1-3
V: TRBV7-2
CDR3: CASSHRLSTGNTIYF

J: TRBJ1-2
V: TRBV19
CDR3: CASSIPNYGYTF

J: TRBJ1-1
V: TRBV4-1
CDR3: CASSHLTGGKTFF

J: TRBJ2-7
V: TRBV5-8
CDR3: CASSSGPPRRPYEQYF

J: TRBJ2-1
V: TRBV9
CDR3: CASSVEVSSYNEQFF

J: TRBJ1-2
V: TRBV7-9
CDR3: CSSSFAGTGGAHYGYTF

J: TRBJ1-2
V: TRBV9
CDR3: CASSVAQGAFGYTF

J: TRBJ2-3
V: TRBV5-1
CDR3: CASSLEASGSTDTQYF

J: TRBJ1-5
V: TRBV2
CDR3: CATKKPGGQPQHF

J: TRBJ1-1
V: TRBV4-1
CDR3: CASSQEWGLVTEAFF

J: TRBJ2-1
V: TRBV7-2
CDR3: CASSINSLPPLDEQFF

J: TRBJ2-5
V: TRBV5-1
CDR3: CASSLGGGTSKETQYF

J: TRBJ1-2
V: TRBV19
CDR3: CASSIGTGGSYGYTF

J: TRBJ2-6
V: TRBV30
CDR3: CAWRAAGANVLTF

J: TRBJ1-1
V: TRBV18
CDR3: CASSRDREEAFF

J: TRBJ2-2
V: TRBV19
CDR3: CASAISGAGELFF

J: TRBJ2-6
V: TRBV11-3
CDR3: CASSPQWRASGANVLTF

J: TRBJ2-5
V: TRBV6-5
CDR3: CASSYWQGGETQYF

J: TRBJ1-5
V: TRBV23-1
CDR3: CASRPGQGYQPQHF

J: TRBJ1-1
V: TRBV2
CDR3: CASSVHGAEAFF

J: TRBJ2-1
V: TRBV18
CDR3: CASSPPVSAYNEQFF

J: TRBJ1-5
V: TRBV6-6
CDR3: CASSYGGQNNQPQHF